Below are 31 T cell receptor beta chains sequenced from a single sample in a study of blood T cell repertoires in COVID-19. Using immunoSEQ multiplex PCR, the repertoire was profiled, and TCRdb retains in-frame clones only, with some absent. The table records just over 300,000 clones, roughly 88% of them present only once. The material sequenced was PBMCs or T cells enriched from blood (not recorded which). All receptors derive from a man aged 30 to 39 who had recovered from COVID-19.

The rearrangement joins TRBV24-1 to TRBJ2-2, with 7 bases matching TRBD1. Germline V gene data show CDR1 as KGHDR and CDR2 as SFDVKD. After removal of 4 bases from V and 3 bases from J, the junction contained 4 bases not matched to a gene. The CDR3 covers 15 residues. As DNA, the CDR3 is TGTGCCACCAGTGACACGACAGGGCACACCGGGGAGCTGTTTTTT. This sequence encodes CATSDTTGHTGELFF.

The J gene is TRBJ1-1, the V gene TRBV5-6; no clear D gene. CDR3 length equals 15 residues. Per the germline V gene, CDR1 is SGHDT and CDR2 is YYEEEE. Trimming pared 4 bases from V and 3 bases from J, leaving 16 bases between. CDR3 loop: CASSPWWQRDTEAFF. Here the CDR3 DNA reads TGTGCCAGCAGCCCGTGGTGGCAGAGGGACACTGAAGCTTTCTTT.

This clone was picked up a small number of times. Additional DNA sequences in this sample encode the identical CDR3. The rearrangement joins TRBV7-9 to TRBJ1-6; D is undetermined. The CDR3 consists of 13 residues. Germline CDR1 and CDR2: SEHNR and FQNEAQ (reference sequence). V was clipped by 2 bases and J by 10 bases, with 9 bases between them. The CDR3 reads CASSLTGESPLHF. The CDR3 nucleotides read TGTGCCAGCAGCTTAACCGGAGAGTCACCCCTCCACTTT.

The chain carries TRBV19 and TRBJ2-3; 9 nucleotides line up with TRBD2. The V and J ends lost 4 bases and 4 bases, in that order; junction bases with no gene match: 9. The CDR3 consists of 16 residues. Germline V gene lookup returns CDR1 LNHDA and CDR2 SQIVND (reference sequence). CDR3 coding DNA: TGTGCCAGTAGTACGTCGGCGGGGGGGCTAGCAGATACGCAGTATTTT. Translation: CASSTSAGGLADTQYF.

The chain links TRBV9 to TRBJ1-5; 7 bases fit TRBD1. The V and J ends lost 0 bases and 13 bases, in that order; junction bases with no gene match: 7. Looked up from germline, CDR1 is SGDLS and CDR2 is YYNGEE. The CDR3 spans 13 residues. CDR3 coding DNA: TGTGCCAGCAGCGTAGGGGACGGGACAGAGCAGCATTTT. Its protein is CASSVGDGTEQHF.

The sample holds one count of this clone. V and J are TRBV18 and TRBJ2-2; D is perhaps TRBD2 (5 bases). Germline V gives CDR1 KGHSH, CDR2 LQKENI. The CDR3 consists of 14 residues. The ends were cut back, 6 bases at V and 7 bases at J, with 15 bases in the middle. The CDR3 DNA follows: TGTGCCAGCTCCCCGGAGAGGAGCGGCGGGGAGCTGTTTTTT. It yields the protein CASSPERSGGELFF.

V and J are TRBV12-3 or TRBV12-4 and TRBJ1-2; 7 bases map to TRBD1. CDR3 size: 13 residues. Trimming removed 6 bases from V and 5 bases from J; junction bases left unmatched: 6. Here the CDR3 reads CASSRDRVYGYTF. In DNA, the CDR3 is TGTGCCAGCAGCCGCGACAGGGTATATGGCTACACCTTC.

V usage is TRBV5-1 and J usage is TRBJ2-2; tentatively, D is TRBD1 (6 bases). The V and J ends lost 3 bases and 1 base respectively, with 13 bases between them. CDR1 SGHRS and CDR2 YFSETQ come from the germline V gene. This CDR3 is 16 amino acids long. DNA for the CDR3: TGCGCCAGCAGCTGGTCGGGGACACTGAACACCGGGGAGCTGTTTTTT. Amino acid sequence: CASSWSGTLNTGELFF.

The chain joins TRBV12-3 or TRBV12-4 to TRBJ1-1; D is perhaps TRBD1 (6 bases). This CDR3 has 13 amino acids. The V end lost 8 bases, the J end lost 5 bases, and 15 bases lay between the germline ends. The CDR3 sequence: CASGSTTGTEAFF. CDR3 coding DNA: TGTGCCAGCGGATCTACTACAGGGACTGAAGCTTTCTTT.

This clone came up a few times. V usage is TRBV4-1 and J usage is TRBJ2-1, with TRBD2 as a possible D gene (5 bases). CDR3 length: 15 residues. The germline V gene encodes CDR1 MGHRA and CDR2 YSYEKL. V was cut by 4 bases and J by 5 bases, with 15 bases left in between. The DNA for the CDR3 is TGCGCCAGCAGCCGCCACGGAGGAAGGGACAATGAGCAGTTCTTC. It translates to CASSRHGGRDNEQFF.

The rearrangement links TRBV5-6 to TRBJ1-2, with 10 bases identical to TRBD1. The trim removed 4 bases at V and 5 bases at J, leaving 8 bases unmatched. The CDR3 length is 15 residues. Per the germline V gene, CDR1 is SGHDT and CDR2 is YYEEEE. DNA for the CDR3: TGTGCCAGCAGCACCCGGACAGGGGGACTTTATGGCTACACCTTC. Translating gives CASSTRTGGLYGYTF.

Turning to this clone: The germline gene is not matched at one end of the junction; a read error may be the cause. This chain joins TRBV10-3 and TRBJ2-7; 9 bases agree with TRBD1. The CDR3 is 12 amino acids. Germline CDR1 reads ENHRY; CDR2 reads SYGVKD. CDR3: CAISEPGTGRNF. In DNA form, the CDR3 reads TGTGCCATCAGTGAACCTGGGACAGGGCGGAACTTC.

The chain joins TRBV30 to TRBJ2-5; D remains unclear. This CDR3 region has 13 residues. Germline V gene lookup returns CDR1 GTSNPN and CDR2 SVGIG (reference sequence). Trimming stripped 4 bases from V and 4 bases from J, with 13 bases between. The CDR3 nucleotides read TGTGCCTGGACTCCATCTAATTCAGAGACCCAGTACTTC. Translating gives CAWTPSNSETQYF.

V gene TRBV18 combines with J gene TRBJ1-5; D is possibly TRBD1 (6 bases). Germline CDR1 KGHSH, CDR2 LQKENI. V lost 6 bases and J 1 base, leaving 13 bases between the germline ends. The CDR3 has 15 residues. CDR3 amino acids: CASSAGERSNQPQHF. The DNA for the CDR3 is TGTGCCAGCTCGGCAGGGGAGCGAAGCAATCAGCCCCAGCATTTT.

J is TRBJ1-1 and V is TRBV6-2 or TRBV6-3; no clear D. V shed 5 bases and J shed 3 bases, with 7 bases lying between them. Per the germline V gene, CDR1 is MNHEY and CDR2 is SVGEGT. The CDR3 contains 12 residues. The CDR3, as DNA: TGTGCCAGCAGTGGCCCCTACACTGAAGCTTTCTTT. It specifies CASSGPYTEAFF.

The rearrangement links TRBV20-1 to TRBJ1-2, with D unresolved. The CDR3 has 13 residues. The germline CDR1 and CDR2 sequences are DFQATT and SNEGSKA (reference sequence). V gave up 3 bases and J gave up 2 bases, with 10 bases separating them. As DNA, the CDR3 is TGCAGTGCTAGTAAGCGCACCAACTATGGCTACACCTTC. Amino acid sequence: CSASKRTNYGYTF.

This chain uses TRBV6-5 with TRBJ2-1; 7 bases map to TRBD1. The germline V gene has CDR1 MNHEY and CDR2 SVGAGI. CDR3 length: 14 residues. Germline trimming cut 7 bases from V and 4 bases from J; bases unmatched to any gene: 7. As DNA, the CDR3 is TGTGCCAGCACATCGGGACAGCGGTACAATGAGCAGTTCTTC. This encodes CASTSGQRYNEQFF.

The CDR3 sequence is CASSTYGGRVDQPQHF. The CDR3 nucleotides are TGTGCCAGCAGCACATACGGCGGCAGGGTTGATCAGCCCCAGCATTTT. The V gene is TRBV7-8, the J gene TRBJ1-5, with D possibly being TRBD1 (5 bases). The CDR3 covers 16 residues. Per germline, CDR1 SGHVS and CDR2 FQNEAQ. Trimming took off 5 bases at V and 5 bases at J, with 19 bases between the two ends. Using reference TRBV7-8 and TRBJ1-5 for the parts outside the CDR3, the full variable domain is GAGVSQSPRYKVAKRGQDVALRCDPISGHVSLFWYQQALGQGPEFLTYFQNEAQLDKSGLPSDRFFAERPEGSVSTLKIQRTQQEDSAVYLCASSTYGGRVDQPQHFGDGTRLSIL.

This chain connects TRBV4-3 to TRBJ2-2; 14 bases agree with TRBD2. The germline V gene encodes CDR1 LGHNA and CDR2 YSLEER. This CDR3 is 18 amino acids long. The trim removed 4 bases at V and 3 bases at J, leaving 7 bases unmatched. The CDR3 spells CASSRGTSGGLDTGELFF. In DNA form, the CDR3 reads TGCGCCAGCAGCCGCGGGACTAGCGGGGGTTTGGACACCGGGGAGCTGTTTTTT.

This chain links TRBV7-9 with TRBJ1-2, with D perhaps TRBD1 (5 bases). Germline V gene data show CDR1 as SEHNR and CDR2 as FQNEAQ (reference sequence). CDR3 size: 12 residues. Trimming took 5 bases from V and 8 from J, leaving 12 bases between them. In DNA, the CDR3 is TGTGCCAGCAGCCCCCCCCAGGGAGGCTACACCTTC. Translation: CASSPPQGGYTF.

The chain employs TRBV5-6 and TRBJ1-6; tentative D call: TRBD1 (5 bases). Trimming took 4 bases from V and 6 from J, leaving 14 bases between them. Germline V CDR1 and CDR2: SGHDT, YYEEEE. The CDR3 is 15 residues long. This chain's CDR3 is CASSRNLGGNSPLHF. The CDR3 DNA sequence: TGTGCCAGCAGCCGAAACTTGGGGGGTAATTCACCCCTCCACTTT.

V usage is TRBV14 and J usage is TRBJ1-2; unclear D gene. CDR1 and CDR2 from the germline V gene are SGHDN and FVKESK. Trimming took 3 bases from V and 7 from J, leaving 18 bases between them. There are 15 residues in the CDR3. The CDR3 DNA reads TGTGCCAGCAGCCAGGGCAGCGGAATTTGGGGTGGCTACACCTTC. Translating gives CASSQGSGIWGGYTF.

V and J are TRBV11-2 and TRBJ2-1, with 7 bases that match TRBD2. This CDR3 has 13 residues. Per the germline V gene, CDR1 is SGHAT and CDR2 is FQNNGV. J lost 7 bases, V lost 5 bases, and 5 bases had no gene match. CDR3 protein: CASSPLGGNEQFF. The CDR3 DNA reads as TGTGCCAGCAGCCCCTTGGGGGGGAATGAGCAGTTCTTC.

This clone was seen ten or more times. V and J are TRBV6-2 or TRBV6-3 and TRBJ2-7; D is perhaps TRBD2 (6 bases). Germline values: CDR1 MNHEY, CDR2 SVGEGT. V was pared by 1 base and J by 3 bases, with 13 bases between. The CDR3 covers 15 residues. The CDR3 sequence: CASSYLRGALYEQYF. Here the CDR3 DNA reads TGTGCCAGCAGTTACTTACGCGGGGCACTCTACGAGCAGTACTTC.

V and J are TRBV19 and TRBJ1-1; TRBD1 matches at 9 bases. Germline-derived CDR1 and CDR2 are LNHDA and SQIVND (reference sequence). The CDR3 sequence is 14 residues long. With V trimmed by 9 bases and J by 5 bases, 10 bases remained unmatched. The chain's CDR3 is CASELTGGFTEAFF. The CDR3, as DNA: TGTGCCAGCGAGCTGACAGGGGGATTTACTGAAGCTTTCTTT.

CDR3 coding DNA: TGCGCCAGCAGATTGAGCGGGGGGTACACAGATACGCAGTATTTT. This codes for CASRLSGGYTDTQYF. The chain links TRBV5-1 to TRBJ2-3; 9 nucleotides align to TRBD2. The CDR3 is 15 residues long. The trim removed 5 bases at V and 2 bases at J, leaving 6 bases unmatched. Per germline, CDR1 SGHRS and CDR2 YFSETQ.

The chain carries TRBV19 and TRBJ1-2; D is possibly TRBD1 (6 bases). The germline gives CDR1 LNHDA, CDR2 SQIVND (reference sequence). The CDR3 spans 14 residues. V was trimmed by 6 bases and J by 5 bases, leaving 16 bases between them. Here the CDR3 DNA reads TGTGCCAGTAGAACCCCAGGGGAAAAGTATGGCTACACCTTC. It codes for CASRTPGEKYGYTF.

This chain joins TRBV7-3 and TRBJ2-2; the D gene is possibly TRBD1 (6 bases). Trimming removed 1 base at V and 3 bases at J, with 6 bases between. CDR1 is SGHTA, CDR2 FQGTGA, per germline. This CDR3 has 14 residues. Here the CDR3 DNA reads TGTGCCAGCAGCTTAAAGGGGGACACCGGGGAGCTGTTTTTT. It is translated as CASSLKGDTGELFF.

The chain is built from TRBV25-1 and TRBJ1-1; D is ambiguous. V lost 2 bases to trimming and J lost 5 bases, with 15 bases between them. The CDR3 runs 15 residues. Germline CDR1 and CDR2: MGHDK and SYGVNS. The CDR3 loop reads CASSETLLSPTEAFF. The CDR3 DNA is TGTGCCAGCAGTGAAACGTTGCTGAGTCCGACTGAAGCTTTCTTT.

This sequence joins TRBV24-1 and TRBJ2-5; 7 bases fit TRBD2. The CDR3 spans 15 residues. CDR1 is KGHDR, CDR2 SFDVKD, per germline. J gave up 2 bases and V 6 bases, and 8 bases lay outside the gene matches. The CDR3 region is CATSFSRGTQETQYF. DNA of the CDR3: TGTGCCACCAGTTTCTCGCGGGGGACTCAAGAGACCCAGTACTTC.

The genes are TRBV5-1 and TRBJ1-2; D possibly corresponds to TRBD1 (5 bases). CDR3 length equals 16 residues. Per the germline V gene, CDR1 is SGHRS and CDR2 is YFSETQ. V lost 0 bases, J lost 0 bases, and 12 bases lay in between. The DNA for the CDR3 is TGCGCCAGCAGCTTGGCCTTGGGGGGTACTAACTATGGCTACACCTTC. It yields the protein CASSLALGGTNYGYTF.